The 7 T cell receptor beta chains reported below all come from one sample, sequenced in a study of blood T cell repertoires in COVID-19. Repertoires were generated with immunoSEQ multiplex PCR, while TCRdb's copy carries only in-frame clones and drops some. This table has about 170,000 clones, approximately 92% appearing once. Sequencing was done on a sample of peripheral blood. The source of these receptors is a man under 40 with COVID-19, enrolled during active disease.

CDR3 residues: CASSLRGENIQYF. CDR3 in DNA: TGTGCCAGCAGCTTAAGGGGGGAAAACATTCAGTACTTC. The rearrangement joins TRBV7-3 to TRBJ2-4; D is perhaps TRBD2 (6 bases). Trimming left V 1 base short and J 5 bases short, with 6 bases between. The CDR3 loop spans 13 amino acids. CDR1 and CDR2 from the germline V gene are SGHTA and FQGTGA.

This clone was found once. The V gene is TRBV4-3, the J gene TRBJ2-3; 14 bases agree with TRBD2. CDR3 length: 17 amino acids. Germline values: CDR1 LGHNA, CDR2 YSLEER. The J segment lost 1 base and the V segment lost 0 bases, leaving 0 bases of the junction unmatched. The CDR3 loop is CASSQEGLAGGTDTQYF. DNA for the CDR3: TGCGCCAGCAGCCAAGAGGGACTAGCGGGGGGCACAGATACGCAGTATTTT.

Here the CDR3 reads CASSSGQLNTEAFF. The CDR3 DNA reads as TGTGCCAGCAGTTCGGGACAGCTGAACACTGAAGCTTTCTTT. The rearrangement uses TRBV9 and TRBJ1-1; 7 bases line up with TRBD1. Germline values: CDR1 SGDLS, CDR2 YYNGEE. CDR3 length: 14 amino acids. The J segment lost 0 bases and the V segment lost 5 bases, leaving 4 bases of the junction unmatched. The full variable domain, in which reference TRBV9 and TRBJ1-1 provide the parts outside the CDR3, is DSGVTQTPKHLITATGQRVTLRCSPRSGDLSVYWYQQSLDQGLQFLIQYYNGEERAKGNILERFSAQQFPDLHSELNLSSLELGDSALYFCASSSGQLNTEAFFGQGTRLTVV.

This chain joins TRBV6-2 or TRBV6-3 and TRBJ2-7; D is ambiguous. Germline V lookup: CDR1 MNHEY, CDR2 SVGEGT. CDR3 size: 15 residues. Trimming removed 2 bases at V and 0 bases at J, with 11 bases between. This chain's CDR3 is CASSYEQTSSYEQYF. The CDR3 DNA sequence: TGTGCCAGCAGTTACGAACAGACGAGCTCCTACGAGCAGTACTTC.

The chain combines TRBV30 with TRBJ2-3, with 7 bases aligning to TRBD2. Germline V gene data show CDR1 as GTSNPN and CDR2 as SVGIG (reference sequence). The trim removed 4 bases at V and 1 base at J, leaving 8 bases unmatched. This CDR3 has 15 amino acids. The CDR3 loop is CAWTLGGWGTDTQYF. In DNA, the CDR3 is TGTGCCTGGACTCTGGGGGGGTGGGGCACAGATACGCAGTATTTT.

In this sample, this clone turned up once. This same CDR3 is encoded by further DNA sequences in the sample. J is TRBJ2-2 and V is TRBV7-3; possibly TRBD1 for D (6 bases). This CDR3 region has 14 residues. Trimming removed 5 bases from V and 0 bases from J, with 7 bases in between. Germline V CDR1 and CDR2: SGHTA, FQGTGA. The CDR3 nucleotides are TGTGCCAGCAGCAGGGGGACGAACACCGGGGAGCTGTTTTTT. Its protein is CASSRGTNTGELFF. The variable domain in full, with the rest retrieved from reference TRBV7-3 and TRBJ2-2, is GAGVSQTPSNKVTEKGKYVELRCDPISGHTALYWYRQSLGQGPEFLIYFQGTGAADDSGLPNDRFFAVRPEGSVSTLKIQRTERGDSAVYLCASSRGTNTGELFFGEGSRLTVL.

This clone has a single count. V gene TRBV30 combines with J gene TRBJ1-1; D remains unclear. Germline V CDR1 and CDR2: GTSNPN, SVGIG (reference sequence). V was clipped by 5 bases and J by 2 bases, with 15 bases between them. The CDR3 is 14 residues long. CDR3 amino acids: CAWLSRFSNTEAFF. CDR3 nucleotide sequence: TGTGCCTGGTTGTCTCGGTTTTCTAACACTGAAGCTTTCTTT.